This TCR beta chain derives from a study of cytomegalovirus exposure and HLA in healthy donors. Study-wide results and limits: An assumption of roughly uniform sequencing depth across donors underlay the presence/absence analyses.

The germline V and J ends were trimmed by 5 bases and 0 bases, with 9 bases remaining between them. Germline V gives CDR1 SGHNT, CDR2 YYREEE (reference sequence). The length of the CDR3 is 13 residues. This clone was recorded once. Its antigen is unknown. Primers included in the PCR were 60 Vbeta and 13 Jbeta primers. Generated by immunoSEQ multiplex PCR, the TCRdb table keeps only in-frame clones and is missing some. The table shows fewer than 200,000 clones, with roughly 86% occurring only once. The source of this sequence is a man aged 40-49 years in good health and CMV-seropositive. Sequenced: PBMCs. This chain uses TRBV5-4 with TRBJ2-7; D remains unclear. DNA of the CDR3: TGTGCCAGCAGTTCCACAGTCTCCTACGAGCAGTACTTC. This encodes CASSSTVSYEQYF.